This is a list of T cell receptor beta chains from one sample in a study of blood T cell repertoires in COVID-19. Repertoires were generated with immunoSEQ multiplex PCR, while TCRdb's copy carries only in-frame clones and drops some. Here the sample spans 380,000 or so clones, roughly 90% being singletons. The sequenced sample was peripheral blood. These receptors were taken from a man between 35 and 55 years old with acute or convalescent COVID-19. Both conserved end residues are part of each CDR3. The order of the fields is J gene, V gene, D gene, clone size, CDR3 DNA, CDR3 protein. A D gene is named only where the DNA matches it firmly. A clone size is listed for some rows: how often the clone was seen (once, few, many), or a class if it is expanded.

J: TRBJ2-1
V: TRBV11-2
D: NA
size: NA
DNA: TGTGCCAGCAGCTTAGATCGGTATGAGCAGTTCTTC
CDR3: CASSLDRYEQFF

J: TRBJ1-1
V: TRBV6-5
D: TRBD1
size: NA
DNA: TGTGCCAGCAGGCGGGGACAGCTGAACCCCGCTGAAGCTTTCTTT
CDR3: CASRRGQLNPAEAFF

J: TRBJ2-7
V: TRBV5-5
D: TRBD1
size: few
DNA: TGTGCCAGCAGCTTAACAGACCCGGGACAGGGGGTTAGCGAGCAGTACTTC
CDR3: CASSLTDPGQGVSEQYF

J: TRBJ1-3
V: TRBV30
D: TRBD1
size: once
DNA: TGTGCCTGGGGACAGGGTTCGGGAAACACCATATATTTT
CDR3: CAWGQGSGNTIYF

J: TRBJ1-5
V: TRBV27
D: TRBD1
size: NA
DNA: TGTGCCAGCGGGACAGGGGCCAATCAGCCCCAGCATTTT
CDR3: CASGTGANQPQHF

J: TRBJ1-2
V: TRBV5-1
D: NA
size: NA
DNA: TGCGCCAGCAGCCCGTCAGGGGCAGCGACCGTCTATGGCTACACCTTC
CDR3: CASSPSGAATVYGYTF

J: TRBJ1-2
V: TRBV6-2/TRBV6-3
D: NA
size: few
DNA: TGTGCCAGCAGTTCCATGACACCAACCCTCGGCTACACCTTC
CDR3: CASSSMTPTLGYTF

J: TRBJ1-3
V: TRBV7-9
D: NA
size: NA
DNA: TGTGCCAGCAGCTTAGCATGGGGCTACGGAAACACCATATATTTT
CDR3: CASSLAWGYGNTIYF

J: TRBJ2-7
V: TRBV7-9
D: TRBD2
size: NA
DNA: TGTGCCAGCAGCTCGAGGGTAGCGGGGGGCTGGCAGTACTTC
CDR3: CASSSRVAGGWQYF

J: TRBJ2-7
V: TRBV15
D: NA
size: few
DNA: TGTGCCACCAGCAGGGGTCCGCGGGGAGTGGACGAGCAGTACTTC
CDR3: CATSRGPRGVDEQYF

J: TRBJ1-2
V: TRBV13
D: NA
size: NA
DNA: TGTGCCAGCATCAGGGAGGGTAACTATGGCTACACCTTC
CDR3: CASIREGNYGYTF

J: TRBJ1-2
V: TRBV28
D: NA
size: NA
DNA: TGTGCCAGCAGAAGGGGGGGTCGCGATGGCTACACCTTC
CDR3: CASRRGGRDGYTF

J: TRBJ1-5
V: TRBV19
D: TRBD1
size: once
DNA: TGTGCCAGTAGTAGACAGGGACGAGATCAGCCCCAGCATTTT
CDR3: CASSRQGRDQPQHF

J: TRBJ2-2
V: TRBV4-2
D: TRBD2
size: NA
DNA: TGTGCCAGCAGCCAAGGGAGGCTAGCGGGTGCGAACACCGGGGAGCTGTTTTTT
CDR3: CASSQGRLAGANTGELFF

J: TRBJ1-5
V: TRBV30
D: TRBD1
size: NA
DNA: TGTGCCTGGAGTGGGACAGGACTTAATCAGCCCCAGCATTTT
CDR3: CAWSGTGLNQPQHF

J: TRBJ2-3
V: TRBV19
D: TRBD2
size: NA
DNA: TGTGCCAGTAGTATCGGTCTAGCGGGGGCCGGCGATACGCAGTATTTT
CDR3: CASSIGLAGAGDTQYF

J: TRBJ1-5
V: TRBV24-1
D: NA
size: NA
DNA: TGTGCCACCAGTGATGCGGGGATGAGCCAGCCCCAGCATTTT
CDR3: CATSDAGMSQPQHF

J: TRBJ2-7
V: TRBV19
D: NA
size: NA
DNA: TGTGCCAGTAGCGGGACATACTCCTACGAGCAGTACTTC
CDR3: CASSGTYSYEQYF

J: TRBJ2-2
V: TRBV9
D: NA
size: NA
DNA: TGTGCCAGCAGACCTTCGGGGGGCAACACCGGGGAGCTGTTTTTT
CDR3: CASRPSGGNTGELFF

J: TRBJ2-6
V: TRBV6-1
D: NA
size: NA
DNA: TGTGCCAGCAGTGAAGCGGGCCACCTTTGGGTATCTGGGGCCAACGTCCTGACTTTC
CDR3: CASSEAGHLWVSGANVLTF

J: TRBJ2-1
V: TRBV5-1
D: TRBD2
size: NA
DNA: TGCGCCAGCAGCTCCGGACTAGCGGGAGGGGTCGATGAGCAGTTCTTC
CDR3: CASSSGLAGGVDEQFF

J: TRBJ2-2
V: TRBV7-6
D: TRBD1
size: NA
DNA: TGTGCCAGCAGCGCGTACAGGGGGCGGGCCGGGGAGCTGTTTTTT
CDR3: CASSAYRGRAGELFF

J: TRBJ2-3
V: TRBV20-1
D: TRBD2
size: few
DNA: TGCAGTGCTAGTGGGGCGGGAGTGGGGACAGATACGCAGTATTTT
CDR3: CSASGAGVGTDTQYF

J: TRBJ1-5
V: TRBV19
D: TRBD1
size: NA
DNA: TGTGCCAGTAGAAGAGGACAGGGGGATCAGCCCCAGCATTTT
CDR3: CASRRGQGDQPQHF

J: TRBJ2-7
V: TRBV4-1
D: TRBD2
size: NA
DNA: TGCGCCAGCAGCTACGGGACTAGCGGGATCGAGCAGTACTTC
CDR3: CASSYGTSGIEQYF

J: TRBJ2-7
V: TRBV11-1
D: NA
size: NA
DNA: TGTGCCAGCAGCTTAGAAGGAGTGAGTCAGGAGCAGTACTTC
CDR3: CASSLEGVSQEQYF

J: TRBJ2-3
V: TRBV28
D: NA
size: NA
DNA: TGTGCCAGCAATGTACTAGAGGTGACAGATACGCAGTATTTT
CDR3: CASNVLEVTDTQYF

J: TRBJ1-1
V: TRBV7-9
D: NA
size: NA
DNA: TGTGCCAGCAGCCCGTGGGGCGGAACTGAAGCTTTCTTT
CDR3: CASSPWGGTEAFF

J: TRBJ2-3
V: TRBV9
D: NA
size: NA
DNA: TGTGCCAGCAGCGTAGGCACCGCAGGTACGCAGTATTTT
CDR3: CASSVGTAGTQYF

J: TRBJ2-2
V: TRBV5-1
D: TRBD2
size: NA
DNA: TGCGCCAGCCGGGCGGGAGGGGTGACCGGGGAGCTGTTTTTT
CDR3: CASRAGGVTGELFF

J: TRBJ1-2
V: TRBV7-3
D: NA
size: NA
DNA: TGTGCCAGCAGCTTAATGTCCGCAGGCCCACCCTATGGCTACACCTTC
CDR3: CASSLMSAGPPYGYTF

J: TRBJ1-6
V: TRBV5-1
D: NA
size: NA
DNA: TGCGCCAGCAGCTTGACGAAGAGGAATTCACCCCTCCACTTT
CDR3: CASSLTKRNSPLHF

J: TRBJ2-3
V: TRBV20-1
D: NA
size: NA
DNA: TGCAGTGCTAGCAATTCAGATACGCAGTATTTT
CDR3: CSASNSDTQYF

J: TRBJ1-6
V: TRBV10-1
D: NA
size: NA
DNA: TGCGCCAGCAGGGAACAAGGGGCTTCACCCCTCCACTTT
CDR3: CASREQGASPLHF

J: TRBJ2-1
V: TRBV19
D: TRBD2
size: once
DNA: TGTGCCAGTAAAACTAGCGGGGGGTCCTACAATGAGCAGTTCTTC
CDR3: CASKTSGGSYNEQFF

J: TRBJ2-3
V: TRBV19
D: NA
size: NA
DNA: TGTGCCAGTAGTGAGGGCACAGATACGCAGTATTTT
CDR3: CASSEGTDTQYF

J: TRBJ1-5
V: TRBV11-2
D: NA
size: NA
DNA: TGTGCCAGCAGCTCAGCAAAGACAGATAGCAATCAGCCCCAGCATTTT
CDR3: CASSSAKTDSNQPQHF

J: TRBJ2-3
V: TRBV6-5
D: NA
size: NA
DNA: TGTGCCAGCAGCGACACGTCCCTTAGCACAGATACGCAGTATTTT
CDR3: CASSDTSLSTDTQYF

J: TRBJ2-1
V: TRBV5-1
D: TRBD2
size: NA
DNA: TGCGCCAGCAGCCCGCGGACTAGCGGGACGGTTGGCAATGAGCAGTTCTTC
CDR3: CASSPRTSGTVGNEQFF

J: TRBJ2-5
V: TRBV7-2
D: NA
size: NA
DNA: TGTGCCAGCAGCCACAGTGCGGGGAAGGGGACCCAGTACTTC
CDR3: CASSHSAGKGTQYF

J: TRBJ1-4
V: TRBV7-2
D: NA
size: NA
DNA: TGTGCCAGCAGCTTAGGGAGGGGCCCAACTAATGAAAAACTGTTTTTT
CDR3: CASSLGRGPTNEKLFF

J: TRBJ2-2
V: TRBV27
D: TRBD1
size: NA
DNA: TGTGCCAGCAGTGTACAGGGGGCTCTAAACACCGGGGAGCTGTTTTTT
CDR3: CASSVQGALNTGELFF

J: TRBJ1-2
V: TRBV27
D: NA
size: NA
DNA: TGTGCCAGCAGTACGGGGGGGGTTGAGAACTATGGCTACACCTTC
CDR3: CASSTGGVENYGYTF

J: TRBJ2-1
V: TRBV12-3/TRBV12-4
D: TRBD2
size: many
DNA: TGTGCCAGCGGACCTAGCGGGGGTAGGGAGCAGTTCTTC
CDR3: CASGPSGGREQFF

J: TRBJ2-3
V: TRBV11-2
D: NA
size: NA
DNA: TGTGCCAGCAGCCCGCGGCAGTATTTT
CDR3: CASSPRQYF

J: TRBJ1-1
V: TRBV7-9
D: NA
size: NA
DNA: TGTGCCAGCAGCTTAGTATCAGGGTACACTGAAGCTTTCTTT
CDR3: CASSLVSGYTEAFF

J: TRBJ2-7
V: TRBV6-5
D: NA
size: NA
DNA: TGTGCCAGCCAAGGGGCTAGTCTCGAGCAGTACTTC
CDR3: CASQGASLEQYF

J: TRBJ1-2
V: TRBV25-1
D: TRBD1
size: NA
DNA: TGTGCCAGCGAGTGGGGGACAGCAGCGGGGGTCTATGGCTACACCTTC
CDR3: CASEWGTAAGVYGYTF

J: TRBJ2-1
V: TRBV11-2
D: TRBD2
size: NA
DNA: TGTGCCAGCAGCTTTCAACTAGCGGGAGGCGCGCGTGAGCAGTTCTTC
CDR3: CASSFQLAGGAREQFF

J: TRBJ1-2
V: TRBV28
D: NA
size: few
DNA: TGTGCCAGCAGTTTAGCCCTAGATGCCTATGGCTACACCTTC
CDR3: CASSLALDAYGYTF